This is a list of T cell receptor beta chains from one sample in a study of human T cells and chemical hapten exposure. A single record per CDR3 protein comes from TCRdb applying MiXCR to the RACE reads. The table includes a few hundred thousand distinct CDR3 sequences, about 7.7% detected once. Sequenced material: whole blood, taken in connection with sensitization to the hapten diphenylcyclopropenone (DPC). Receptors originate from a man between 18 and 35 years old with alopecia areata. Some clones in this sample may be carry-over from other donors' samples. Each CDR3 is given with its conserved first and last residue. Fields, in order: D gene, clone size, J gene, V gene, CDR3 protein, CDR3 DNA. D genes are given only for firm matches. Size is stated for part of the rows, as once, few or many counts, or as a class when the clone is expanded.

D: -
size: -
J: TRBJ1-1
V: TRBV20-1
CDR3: CSASPSRGNTEAFF
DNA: TGCAGTGCTAGCCCCTCTAGGGGGAACACTGAAGCTTTCTTT

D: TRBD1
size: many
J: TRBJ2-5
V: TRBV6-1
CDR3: CATHRGSQETQYF
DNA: TGTGCCACCCACAGGGGAAGCCAAGAGACCCAGTACTTC

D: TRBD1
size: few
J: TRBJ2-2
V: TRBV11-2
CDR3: CASKTGTGDTGELFF
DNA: TGTGCCAGCAAAACCGGGACAGGGGACACCGGGGAGCTGTTTTTT

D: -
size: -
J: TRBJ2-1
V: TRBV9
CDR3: CASSVVLGGSYNEQFF
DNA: TGTGCCAGCAGCGTAGTTCTGGGGGGCTCCTACAATGAGCAGTTCTTC

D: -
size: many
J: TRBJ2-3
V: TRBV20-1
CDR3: CSALTTGTFLSTDTQYF
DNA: TGCAGTGCCTTGACGACAGGGACTTTCCTTAGCACAGATACGCAGTATTTT

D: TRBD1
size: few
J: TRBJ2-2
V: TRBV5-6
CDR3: CASSPVEGTGGAFEETGELFF
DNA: TGTGCCAGCAGCCCTGTAGAGGGGACAGGGGGCGCCTTCGAAGAGACCGGGGAGCTGTTTTTT

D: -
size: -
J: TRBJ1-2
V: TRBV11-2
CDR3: CASSSLAGRRNYGYTF
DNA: TGTGCCAGCAGCTCCCTGGCCGGGCGTAGAAACTATGGCTACACCTTC

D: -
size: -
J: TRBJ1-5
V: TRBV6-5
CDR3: CASSLRDGGNQPQHF
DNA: TGTGCCAGCAGTCTCCGGGACGGAGGAAATCAGCCCCAGCATTTT

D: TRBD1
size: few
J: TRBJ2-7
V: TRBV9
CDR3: CASSVGGQQYEQYF
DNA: TGTGCCAGCAGCGTAGGGGGACAGCAGTACGAGCAGTACTTC

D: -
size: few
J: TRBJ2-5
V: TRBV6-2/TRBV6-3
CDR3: CASSRDYKETQYF
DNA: TGTGCCAGCAGCCGAGACTACAAAGAGACCCAGTACTTC

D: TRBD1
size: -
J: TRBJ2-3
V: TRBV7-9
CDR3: CASSFDRAADTQYF
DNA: TGTGCCAGCAGCTTTGACAGGGCGGCAGATACGCAGTATTTT

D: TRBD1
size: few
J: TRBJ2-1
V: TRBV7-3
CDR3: CASSSGGQGHEQFF
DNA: TGTGCCAGCAGCTCAGGGGGACAGGGACATGAGCAGTTCTTC

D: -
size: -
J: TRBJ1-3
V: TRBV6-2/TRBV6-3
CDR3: CASKRPATGPGNTIYF
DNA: TGTGCCTCCAAGAGACCTGCAACAGGGCCTGGAAACACCATATATTTT

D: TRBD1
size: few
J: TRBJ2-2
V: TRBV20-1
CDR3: CSAIMDRKNTGELFF
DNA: TGCAGTGCCATAATGGACAGGAAGAACACCGGGGAGCTGTTTTTT

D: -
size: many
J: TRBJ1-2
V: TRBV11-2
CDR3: CASSSLRGYTF
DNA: TGTGCCAGCAGCTCACTTAGAGGCTACACCTTC

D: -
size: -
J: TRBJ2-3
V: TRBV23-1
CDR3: CASPYGQGIFTDTQYF
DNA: TGCGCCAGCCCCTATGGCCAGGGAATCTTCACAGATACGCAGTATTTT

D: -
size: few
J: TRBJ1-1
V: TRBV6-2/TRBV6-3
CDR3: CASSHAARVNTEAFF
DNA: TGTGCCAGCAGCCACGCGGCCAGGGTGAACACTGAAGCTTTCTTT

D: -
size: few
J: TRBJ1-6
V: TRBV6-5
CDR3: CASSRGARWVNSPLHF
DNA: TGTGCCAGCAGCCGAGGGGCGAGGTGGGTTAATTCACCCCTCCACTTT

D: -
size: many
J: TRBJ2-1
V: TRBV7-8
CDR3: CASSFRGPNEQFF
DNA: TGTGCCAGCAGCTTCCGGGGCCCCAATGAGCAGTTCTTC

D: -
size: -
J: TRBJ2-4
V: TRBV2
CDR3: CASKRLLAKNIQYF
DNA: TGTGCCAGCAAGAGACTTTTAGCCAAAAACATTCAGTACTTC

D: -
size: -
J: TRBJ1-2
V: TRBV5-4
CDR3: CASSLSLGSGYTF
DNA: TGTGCCAGCAGCTTGTCGCTAGGGAGCGGCTACACCTTC

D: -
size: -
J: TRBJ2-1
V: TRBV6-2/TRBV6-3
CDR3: CASSIVGFSYNEQFF
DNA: TGTGCCAGCAGCATAGTGGGTTTCTCCTACAATGAGCAGTTCTTC

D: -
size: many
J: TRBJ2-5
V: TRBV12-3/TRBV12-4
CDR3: CASGRTASETQYF
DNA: TGTGCCAGCGGAAGGACGGCATCGGAGACCCAGTACTTC

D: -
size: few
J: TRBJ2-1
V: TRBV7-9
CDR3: CASSPPGTQPVEQFF
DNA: TGTGCCAGCAGCCCCCCGGGGACCCAGCCCGTTGAGCAGTTCTTC

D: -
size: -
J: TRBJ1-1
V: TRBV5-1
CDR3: CASSWGTTMNTEAFF
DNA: TGCGCCAGCAGCTGGGGGACAACTATGAACACTGAAGCTTTCTTT

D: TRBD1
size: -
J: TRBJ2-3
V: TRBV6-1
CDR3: CASTGTGGADTQYF
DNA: TGTGCCAGTACCGGGACAGGGGGCGCAGATACGCAGTATTTT

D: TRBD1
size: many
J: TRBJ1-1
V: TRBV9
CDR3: CASTAGGLNTEAFF
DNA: TGTGCCAGCACCGCAGGGGGCCTGAACACTGAAGCTTTCTTT

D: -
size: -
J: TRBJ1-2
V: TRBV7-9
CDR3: CASSLASSGNYGYTF
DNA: TGTGCCAGCAGCTTAGCTTCATCCGGGAACTATGGCTACACCTTC

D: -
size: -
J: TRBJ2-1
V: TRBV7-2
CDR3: CASSLTWNEQFF
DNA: TGTGCCAGCAGCTTGACGTGGAATGAGCAGTTCTTC

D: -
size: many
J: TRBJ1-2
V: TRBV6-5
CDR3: CASSPNDMGHYGYTF
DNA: TGTGCCAGCAGTCCTAATGACATGGGGCACTATGGCTACACCTTC

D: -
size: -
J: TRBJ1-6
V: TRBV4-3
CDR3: CASSQITGTDASSYNSPLHF
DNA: TGCGCCAGCAGCCAAATTACCGGGACCGACGCGAGCTCCTATAATTCACCCCTCCACTTT

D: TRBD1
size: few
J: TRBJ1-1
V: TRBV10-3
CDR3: CAISRGLDTEAFF
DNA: TGTGCCATCTCGAGGGGGCTTGACACTGAAGCTTTCTTT

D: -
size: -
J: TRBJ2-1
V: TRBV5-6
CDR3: CASSGWHFRDEQFF
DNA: TGTGCCAGCAGCGGGTGGCATTTCAGGGATGAGCAGTTCTTC

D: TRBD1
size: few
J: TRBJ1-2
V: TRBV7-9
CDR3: CASSLDLTGGYGYTF
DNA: TGTGCCAGCAGCTTAGATTTAACAGGGGGATATGGCTACACCTTC

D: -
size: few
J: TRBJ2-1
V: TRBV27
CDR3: CASSLNSPTGTYNEQFF
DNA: TGTGCCAGCAGTTTAAACAGTCCTACAGGGACGTACAATGAGCAGTTCTTC

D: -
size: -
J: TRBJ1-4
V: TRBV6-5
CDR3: CASRTTRGPANEKLFF
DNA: TGTGCCAGCCGTACTACCCGCGGGCCGGCTAATGAAAAACTGTTTTTT

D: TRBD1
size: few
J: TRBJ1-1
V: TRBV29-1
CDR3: CSVTRQGRAEAFF
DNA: TGCAGCGTTACCCGACAGGGGAGGGCTGAAGCTTTCTTT

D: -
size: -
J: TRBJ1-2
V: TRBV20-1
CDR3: CSARAAGTAIYGYTF
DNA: TGCAGTGCTAGAGCTGCCGGGACGGCAATCTATGGCTACACCTTC

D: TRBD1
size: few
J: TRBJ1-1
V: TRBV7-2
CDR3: CASSPWVTGSTTEAFF
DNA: TGTGCCAGCAGCCCCTGGGTGACAGGGTCGACCACTGAAGCTTTCTTT

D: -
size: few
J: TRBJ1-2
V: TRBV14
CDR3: CASSQRQDAYGYTF
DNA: TGTGCCAGCAGCCAGCGGCAGGACGCCTATGGCTACACCTTC

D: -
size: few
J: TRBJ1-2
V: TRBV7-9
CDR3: CASSLDGAGYGYTF
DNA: TGTGCCAGCAGCTTAGACGGGGCGGGCTATGGCTACACCTTC

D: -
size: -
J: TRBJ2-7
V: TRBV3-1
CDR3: CASSQARYEQYF
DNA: TGTGCCAGCAGCCAAGCGCGCTACGAGCAGTACTTC

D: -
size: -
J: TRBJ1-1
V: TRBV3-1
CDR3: CASSQGLEAFF
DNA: TGTGCCAGCAGCCAGGGTCTTGAAGCTTTCTTT

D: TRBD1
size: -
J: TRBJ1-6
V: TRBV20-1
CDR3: CSAIGQAYNSPLHF
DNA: TGCAGTGCGATCGGACAGGCCTATAATTCACCCCTCCACTTT

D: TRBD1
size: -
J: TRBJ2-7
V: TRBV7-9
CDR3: CASSSPGQGRYEQYF
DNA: TGTGCCAGCAGCTCTCCGGGACAGGGGCGGTACGAGCAGTACTTC

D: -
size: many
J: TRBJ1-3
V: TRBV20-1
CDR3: CSARNQAISGNTIYF
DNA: TGCAGTGCTAGAAATCAGGCCATCTCTGGAAACACCATATATTTT

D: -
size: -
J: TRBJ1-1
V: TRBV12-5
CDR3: CASGSPEAEAFF
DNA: TGTGCTAGTGGTTCCCCGGAAGCTGAAGCTTTCTTT

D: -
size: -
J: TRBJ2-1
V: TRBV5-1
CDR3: CASRGGFSYNEQFF
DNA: TGCGCCAGCAGAGGAGGGTTCTCCTACAATGAGCAGTTCTTC

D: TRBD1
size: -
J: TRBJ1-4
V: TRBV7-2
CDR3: CASSPWTGNEKLFF
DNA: TGTGCCAGCAGCCCTTGGACAGGGAATGAAAAACTGTTTTTT

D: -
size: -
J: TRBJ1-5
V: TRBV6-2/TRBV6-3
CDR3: CASSTFGQPQHF
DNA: TGTGCCAGCAGTACTTTCGGACAGCCCCAGCATTTT

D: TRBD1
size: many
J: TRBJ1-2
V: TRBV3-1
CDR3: CASSQLEQGDGYTF
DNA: TGTGCCAGCAGCCAACTTGAACAGGGGGATGGCTACACCTTC

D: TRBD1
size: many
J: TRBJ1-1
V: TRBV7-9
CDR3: CASSSGQGGRTEAFF
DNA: TGTGCCAGCAGCTCAGGACAGGGAGGCCGCACTGAAGCTTTCTTT

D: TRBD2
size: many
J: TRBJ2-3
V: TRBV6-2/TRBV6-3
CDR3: CASRRAGDTDTQYF
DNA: TGTGCCAGCAGAAGAGCGGGGGACACAGATACGCAGTATTTT

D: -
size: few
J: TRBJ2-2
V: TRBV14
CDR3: CASSQDFPVTLTGELFF
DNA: TGTGCCAGCAGCCAAGATTTCCCAGTTACTCTGACCGGGGAGCTGTTTTTT